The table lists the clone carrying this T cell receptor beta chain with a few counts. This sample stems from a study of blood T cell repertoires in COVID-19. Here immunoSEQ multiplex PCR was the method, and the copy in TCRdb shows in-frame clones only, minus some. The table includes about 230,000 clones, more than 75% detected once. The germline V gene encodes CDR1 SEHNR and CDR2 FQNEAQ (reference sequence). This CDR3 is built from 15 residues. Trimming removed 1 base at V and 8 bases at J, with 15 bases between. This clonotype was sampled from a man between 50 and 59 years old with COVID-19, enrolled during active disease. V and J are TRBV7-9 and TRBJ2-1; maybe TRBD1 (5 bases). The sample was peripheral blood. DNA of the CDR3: TGTGCCAGCAGCTTAGACCTGACAGCTCACGATGAGCAGTTCTTC. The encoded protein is CASSLDLTAHDEQFF.